One sample yielded the 17 T cell receptor beta chains listed below, sequenced in a study of T cells in localized non-small cell lung cancer. Sequencing was performed with immunoSEQ multiplex PCR; in TCRdb, only in-frame clones are kept and a portion is missing. The repertoire consists of about 55,000 clones, with approximately 88% occurring once and the leading ten covering about 15%. The material sequenced was peripheral blood mononuclear cells, taken before any cancer treatment. The receptors derive from a man aged 40-75 years with stage III lung adenocarcinoma.

This clone was observed a single time. The rearrangement links TRBV2 to TRBJ2-5; 7 nucleotides align to TRBD1. The CDR3 contains 14 residues. Germline CDR1 and CDR2: SNHLY and FYNNEI. The trim removed 4 bases at V and 6 bases at J, leaving 8 bases unmatched. Written as DNA, the CDR3 is TGTGCCAGCAGTGGCCAACAGGGGAAGAAGACCCAGTACTTC. It translates to CASSGQQGKKTQYF.

The genes are TRBV5-8 and TRBJ1-4; D is possibly TRBD1 (6 bases). The V gene's germline CDR1 is SGHTS and CDR2 YDEGEE. The CDR3 runs to 15 residues. Trimming stripped 5 bases from V and 7 bases from J, with 18 bases between. The DNA of the CDR3 is TGTGCCAGCAGGATCCAGGCAGGGGTCGGTGAAAAACTGTTTTTT. As protein: CASRIQAGVGEKLFF.

The rearrangement uses TRBV18 and TRBJ1-3, with a weak D call TRBD1 (6 bases). V was cut by 4 bases and J by 2 bases, with 12 bases left in between. Per germline, CDR1 KGHSH and CDR2 LQKENI. The CDR3 loop spans 15 amino acids. The CDR3 DNA is TGTGCCAGCTCACAACAGCGGGACACTGGAAACACCATATATTTT. Its translation: CASSQQRDTGNTIYF.

J is TRBJ2-1 and V is TRBV14, with TRBD2 as a possible D gene (5 bases). Trimming cost V 4 bases and J 10 bases, with 14 bases left between them. This CDR3 spans 13 amino acids. Per the germline V gene, CDR1 is SGHDN and CDR2 is FVKESK. This chain's CDR3 is CASSLVATSEQFF. The CDR3 DNA sequence: TGTGCCAGCAGCCTGGTAGCGACTTCCGAGCAGTTCTTC.

J is TRBJ2-5 and V is TRBV11-3; 12 bases agree with TRBD2. Germline V lookup: CDR1 SGHNT, CDR2 YENEEA. Trimming cost V 6 bases and J 3 bases; bases outside gene matches: 2. The CDR3 contains 14 residues. CDR3 sequence reads: CASSRLAGEETQYF. The CDR3 bases are TGTGCCAGCAGTCGACTAGCGGGAGAAGAGACCCAGTACTTC.

V and J are TRBV15 and TRBJ2-6; the D is unclear. CDR3 size: 14 residues. V was shortened by 0 bases and J by 2 bases, with 2 bases between the two germline ends. CDR1 and CDR2 (germline): LNHNV, YYDKDF (reference sequence). CDR3 sequence: CATSRDPGANVLTF. In nucleotides, the CDR3 is TGTGCCACCAGCAGAGATCCTGGGGCCAACGTCCTGACTTTC.

This clone was counted a single time. The chain joins TRBV14 to TRBJ2-4; D unclear. This CDR3 has 12 residues. Germline assignment: CDR1 SGHDN and CDR2 FVKESK. Trimming removed 2 bases at V and 8 bases at J, with 7 bases between. CDR3 DNA: TGTGCCAGCAGCCAATCCGGGCACATTCAGTACTTC. This sequence encodes CASSQSGHIQYF.

This chain joins TRBV7-9 and TRBJ2-3; TRBD2 aligns across 10 bases. Germline loops: CDR1 SEHNR, CDR2 FQNEAQ (reference sequence). The CDR3 has 15 amino acids. Germline trimming cut 3 bases from V and 6 bases from J; bases unmatched to any gene: 6. The CDR3 region has the DNA TGTGCCAGCAGCTTTCTAGCGGGGGCCTCCGATACGCAGTATTTT. Translated: CASSFLAGASDTQYF.

V and J are TRBV11-2 and TRBJ1-4; perhaps TRBD1 as D (6 bases). The CDR3 has 17 residues. Germline V gene lookup returns CDR1 SGHAT and CDR2 FQNNGV. V was cut by 5 bases and J by 0 bases, with 16 bases left in between. CDR3 loop: CASSRQAGAATNEKLFF. In nucleotides, the CDR3 is TGTGCCAGCAGCCGGCAGGCAGGGGCTGCAACTAATGAAAAACTGTTTTTT.

The J gene is TRBJ1-5, the V gene TRBV11-2; D remains unclear. CDR1 is SGHAT, CDR2 FQNNGV, per germline. The CDR3 extends over 13 amino acids. Trimming left V 7 bases short and J 2 bases short, with 9 bases between. This CDR3 reads CASTGEGNQPQHF. CDR3 nucleotide sequence: TGTGCCAGCACCGGAGAGGGCAATCAGCCCCAGCATTTT.

The V and J genes are TRBV5-1 and TRBJ2-7; TRBD1 matches at 10 bases. The CDR3 spans 14 residues. The trim removed 7 bases at V and 7 bases at J, leaving 11 bases unmatched. Germline CDR1 and CDR2: SGHRS and YFSETQ. CDR3 sequence (DNA): TGCGCCAGCTCCCTGGGGACAGGGGACGAGGAGCAGTACTTC. It yields the protein CASSLGTGDEEQYF.

The count of this clone is one. The J gene is TRBJ2-5, the V gene TRBV2; D may be TRBD1 or TRBD2 (6 bases each). CDR1 and CDR2 (germline): SNHLY, FYNNEI. V lost 2 bases, J lost 3 bases, and 13 bases lay in between. The CDR3 consists of 15 residues. The CDR3 nucleotides read TGTGCCAGCAGTGAAAGAGGGAGGACAGAAGAGACCCAGTACTTC. It yields the protein CASSERGRTEETQYF.

The rearrangement joins TRBV7-2 to TRBJ1-5, with 7 positions matching TRBD1. CDR3 length: 14 residues. J lost 8 bases, V lost 2 bases, and 6 bases had no gene match. Germline loops: CDR1 SGHTA, CDR2 FQGNSA. This CDR3 is CASSLIQGWEPQHF. CDR3 bases: TGTGCCAGCAGCTTAATACAGGGGTGGGAGCCCCAGCATTTT. Combining the CDR3 with reference TRBV7-2 and TRBJ1-5 gives the whole variable domain GAGVSQSPSNKVTEKGKDVELRCDPISGHTALYWYRQSLGQGLEFLIYFQGNSAPDKSGLPSDRFSAERTGGSVSTLTIQRTQQEDSAVYLCASSLIQGWEPQHFGDGTRLSIL.

V is TRBV7-9 and J is TRBJ1-2; tentative D call: TRBD1 (5 bases). From germline, CDR1 is SEHNR and CDR2 FQNEAQ (reference sequence). The CDR3 consists of 17 residues. V was shortened by 1 base and J by 0 bases, with 15 bases between the two germline ends. CDR3 DNA sequence: TGTGCCAGCAGCTTAGGACAGATACTTACTTCTAACTATGGCTACACCTTC. Its protein product is CASSLGQILTSNYGYTF.

V usage is TRBV18 and J usage is TRBJ2-2; D unresolved. The CDR3 runs to 15 residues. Per germline, CDR1 KGHSH and CDR2 LQKENI. The V end lost 3 bases, the J end lost 4 bases, and 12 bases lay between the germline ends. For the CDR3, the DNA is TGTGCCAGCTCACCCGTTGGGGTTAGCACCGGGGAGCTGTTTTTT. Protein: CASSPVGVSTGELFF.

In DNA, the CDR3 is TGTGCCAGCAGCTTACAGGGCGGAGAAACCATATATTTT. This gives the protein CASSLQGGETIYF. The chain carries TRBV11-2 and TRBJ1-3; tentative D call: TRBD1 (5 bases). The CDR3 length is 13 residues. Germline CDR1 SGHAT, CDR2 FQNNGV. Trimming took 2 bases from V and 10 from J, leaving 12 bases between them.

V usage is TRBV13 and J usage is TRBJ1-4, with D uncertain. This CDR3 has 14 residues. Trimming took off 3 bases at V and 0 bases at J, with 5 bases between the two ends. Germline V gene sequence: CDR1 PRHDT, CDR2 FYEKMQ (reference sequence). The CDR3 DNA reads as TGTGCCAGCAGCTTGTTAACAACTAATGAAAAACTGTTTTTT. It translates to CASSLLTTNEKLFF.